The 32 T cell receptor beta chains below were found in one sample sequenced in a study of regulatory T cells in long-lasting Graves disease. The time point is: newly diagnosed GD, antithyroid drugs for less than 3 months. PBMCs were the source of the RNA used for TCR sequencing. To make TCR beta libraries, researchers used iRepertoire HTBI primers and Arm-PCR of CDR3 regions. TCRdb reprocessed the multiplex PCR reads with MiXCR, giving one entry per CDR3 protein. The data show roughly 380,000 distinct CDR3 sequences, 16% seen once. The same sample was also used in a study of T cells in Graves' hyperthyroidism and ophthalmopathy.

This sample comprised peripheral blood mononuclear cells (PBMCs), obtained at new diagnosis, from a patient treated with antithyroid drugs. These receptors were taken from a man aged 40-55 years with Graves disease.

This clonotype turned up a few times. This clone may be a read error of a much larger clone one base away. This chain uses TRBV2 with TRBJ2-3; D is possibly TRBD1 or TRBD2 (5 bases each). CDR3 length: 13 residues. CDR1 and CDR2 from the germline V gene are SNHLY and FYNNEI. The chain's CDR3 is CASPGLYTGTQYF. Written as DNA, the CDR3 is TGTGCCAGCCCGGGGCTATACACAGGTACGCAGTATTTT.

This clonotype was observed many times. The V gene is TRBV27, the J gene TRBJ1-2, with 8 positions matching TRBD1. The CDR3 runs 13 residues. Trimming cost V 4 bases and J 3 bases; bases outside gene matches: 1. CDR1 MNHEY and CDR2 SMNVEV come from the germline V gene (reference sequence). The CDR3, as DNA: TGTGCCAGCAGTTACAGGGGGGACTATGGCTACACCTTC. This gives the protein CASSYRGDYGYTF.

This clonotype turned up a few times. This chain uses TRBV20-1 with TRBJ2-7; D gene uncertain. The V gene's germline CDR1 is DFQATT and CDR2 SNEGSKA (reference sequence). This CDR3 is built from 13 residues. V gave up 5 bases and J gave up 2 bases, with 13 bases separating them. The CDR3: CSAGWAGAYEQYF. The CDR3 DNA reads TGCAGTGCTGGGTGGGCAGGAGCCTACGAGCAGTACTTC.

This clonotype appeared many times. The V and J genes are TRBV28 and TRBJ1-5; no firm D call. This CDR3 is 16 amino acids long. Germline V lookup: CDR1 MDHEN, CDR2 SYDVKM. Trimming shortened V by 0 bases and J by 2 bases, and 11 bases separated the two germline ends. DNA for the CDR3: TGTGCCAGCAGTTTATGGAGGGCCGAACGCAATCAGCCCCAGCATTTT. This gives the protein CASSLWRAERNQPQHF. Full variable domain (missing parts from reference TRBV28 and TRBJ1-5): DVKVTQSSRYLVKRTGEKVFLECVQDMDHENMFWYRQDPGLGLRLIYFSYDVKMKEKGDIPEGYSVSREKKERFSLILESASTNQTSMYLCASSLWRAERNQPQHFGDGTRLSIL.

This rearrangement joins TRBV7-2 to TRBJ2-7, with D tentatively TRBD1 (5 bases). V lost 0 bases to trimming and J lost 5 bases, with 14 bases between them. CDR1 SGHTA and CDR2 FQGNSA come from the germline V gene. This CDR3 region has 15 residues. The CDR3 here is CASSLALIRAHEQYF. The DNA for the CDR3 is TGTGCCAGCAGCTTAGCCTTGATCAGGGCCCACGAGCAGTACTTC.

This clonotype was seen only a few times. The chain joins TRBV10-3 to TRBJ1-1; D is undetermined. CDR3 length equals 13 residues. Trimming took 7 bases from V and 1 from J, leaving 10 bases between them. Germline-derived CDR1 and CDR2 are ENHRY and SYGVKD. This CDR3 reads CAITSRTNTEAFF. The CDR3 DNA sequence: TGTGCCATCACAAGCAGAACGAACACTGAAGCTTTCTTT.

This chain connects TRBV20-1 to TRBJ2-3, with D possibly being TRBD2 (7 bases). From germline, CDR1 is DFQATT and CDR2 SNEGSKA (reference sequence). Trimming stripped 3 bases from V and 5 bases from J, with 18 bases between. This CDR3 spans 15 amino acids. CDR3 sequence: CSASGGPAGIDTQYF. The CDR3, as DNA: TGCAGTGCTAGCGGGGGGCCAGCGGGGATAGATACGCAGTATTTT.

This chain connects TRBV5-5 to TRBJ2-7, with 9 nucleotides matching TRBD1. Looked up from germline, CDR1 is SGHKS and CDR2 is YYEKEE (reference sequence). Unmatched junction bases numbered 24, after V lost 7 bases and J lost 4 bases. CDR3 length equals 19 residues. CDR3 nucleotides: TGTGCCAGCGACCCTGGGGACAGGGCGATTCTTCAGGGTCCTTACGAGCAGTACTTC. This sequence encodes CASDPGDRAILQGPYEQYF.

The chain is built from TRBV11-2 and TRBJ2-5, with a possible D match to TRBD1 (5 bases). This CDR3 spans 14 amino acids. Trimming removed 1 base from V and 5 bases from J, with 11 bases in between. Germline CDR1 SGHAT, CDR2 FQNNGV. CDR3 residues: CASSLVWKGETQYF. In nucleotides, the CDR3 is TGTGCCAGCAGCTTAGTGTGGAAGGGGGAGACCCAGTACTTC.

This clonotype has only one observation. A far bigger clonotype differs at one base, so this is likely a read error. V is TRBV6-2 or TRBV6-3 and J is TRBJ2-1; tentatively, D is TRBD2 (6 bases). The end of the DNA fits TRBJ2-5 better, so the J call may be wrong. Germline assignment: CDR1 MNHEY and CDR2 SVGEGT. This CDR3 contains 17 residues. The CDR3 reads CANSEAWGVPYQETQYF. The CDR3 nucleotides are TGTGCCAACAGTGAAGCTTGGGGGGTTCCTTATCAAGAGACCCAGTACTTC.

The CDR3 here is CASSLTPGAAYNEQFF. In DNA, the CDR3 is TGTGCCAGCAGCTTAACTCCAGGGGCCGCCTACAATGAGCAGTTCTTC. The rearrangement links TRBV7-3 to TRBJ2-1; possible D gene TRBD1, 6 bases. The germline CDR1 and CDR2 sequences are SGHTA and FQGTGA. Trimming cost V 0 bases and J 2 bases, with 11 bases left between them. The CDR3 has 16 amino acids.

The chain combines TRBV24-1 with TRBJ2-5, with a tentative D call TRBD2 (8 bases). CDR3 length: 17 residues. Germline assignment: CDR1 KGHDR and CDR2 SFDVKD. Trimming pared 0 bases from V and 4 bases from J, leaving 17 bases between. The CDR3 is CATSDLREGAAGETQYF. As DNA, the CDR3 is TGTGCCACCAGTGATTTGCGGGAGGGGGCTGCCGGAGAGACCCAGTACTTC.

At least ten counts were recorded for this clonotype. V is TRBV7-2 and J is TRBJ2-3; no clear D gene. This CDR3 comprises 13 residues. Trimming removed 6 bases at V and 1 base at J, with 8 bases between. CDR1 and CDR2 (germline): SGHTA, FQGNSA. DNA for the CDR3: TGTGCCAGCAGGGCCCTTCGCACAGATACGCAGTATTTT. Translating it yields CASRALRTDTQYF.

In its sample, this clonotype was seen a few times. J is TRBJ2-7 and V is TRBV18; TRBD2 matches 13 bases. CDR1 and CDR2 (germline): KGHSH, LQKENI. Losses at the gene ends were 0 bases for V and 6 bases for J; bases not matched to a gene: 11. This CDR3 has 18 residues. The CDR3 coding sequence is TGTGCCAGCTCACCACCGTATTGGACTAGCGGGGGACCTGGCGAGCAGTACTTC. Protein: CASSPPYWTSGGPGEQYF. Complete variable domain (other parts from reference TRBV18 and TRBJ2-7): NAGVMQNPRHLVRRRGQEARLRCSPMKGHSHVYWYRQLPEEGLKFMVYLQKENIIDESGMPKERFSAEFPKEGPSILRIQQVVRGDSAAYFCASSPPYWTSGGPGEQYFGPGTRLTVT.

There are a few counts of this clonotype. This sequence joins TRBV4-1 and TRBJ2-7, with 8 bases that match TRBD2. The CDR3 spans 15 residues. V lost 5 bases to trimming and J lost 0 bases; unmatched junction nucleotides: 6. Germline V gene sequence: CDR1 MGHRA, CDR2 YSYEKL. In nucleotides, the CDR3 is TGCGCCAGCAGCAAGGTGGCGGGGGGCTCCTACGAGCAGTACTTC. It encodes CASSKVAGGSYEQYF.

The chain links TRBV7-2 to TRBJ1-4; D perhaps matches TRBD1 (6 bases). This CDR3 contains 14 residues. Trimming removed 1 base from V and 8 bases from J, with 11 bases in between. The germline V gene has CDR1 SGHTA and CDR2 FQGNSA. CDR3 in amino acids: CASSLGIGGEKLFF. The CDR3 DNA reads TGTGCCAGCAGCTTAGGGATAGGGGGGGAAAAACTGTTTTTT.

This clonotype was seen ten or more times. The J gene is TRBJ2-3, the V gene TRBV2, with D possibly being TRBD2 (6 bases). The germline V and J ends were trimmed by 6 bases and 4 bases, with 17 bases remaining between them. The CDR3 loop spans 15 amino acids. CDR1 and CDR2 (germline): SNHLY, FYNNEI. The CDR3 region has the DNA TGTGCCAGCAGGGGCGGCGGGGCTACATCAGATACGCAGTATTTT. Encoded protein: CASRGGGATSDTQYF.

This clonotype has a handful of counts. This chain joins TRBV18 and TRBJ2-2, with D tentatively TRBD1 (5 bases). The germline gives CDR1 KGHSH, CDR2 LQKENI. The CDR3 is 16 residues long. V was clipped by 6 bases and J by 0 bases, with 14 bases between them. For the CDR3, the DNA is TGTGCCAGCTCCCTACAGGACCCCGCGAACACCGGGGAGCTGTTTTTT. This sequence encodes CASSLQDPANTGELFF.

Ten or more counts support this clonotype. The V gene is TRBV5-4, the J gene TRBJ2-3, with 8 bases identical to TRBD2. Germline V gene sequence: CDR1 SGHNT, CDR2 YYREEE (reference sequence). The CDR3 spans 15 residues. Trimming cost V 6 bases and J 0 bases; bases outside gene matches: 6. The CDR3 spells CASTRLAGSTDTQYF. Written as DNA, the CDR3 is TGTGCCAGCACTCGTTTAGCGGGGAGCACAGATACGCAGTATTTT.

This clonotype was picked up many times. The chain recombines TRBV11-1 with TRBJ2-1; 16 positions agree with TRBD2. Trimming cost V 5 bases and J 8 bases; bases outside gene matches: 9. CDR3 size: 17 residues. Germline V CDR1 and CDR2: SGHAT, FQDESV (reference sequence). This chain's CDR3 is CASSPGTSGGAGDEQFF. Written as DNA, the CDR3 is TGTGCCAGCAGCCCCGGGACTAGCGGGGGGGCCGGCGATGAGCAGTTCTTC. Variable domain in full (rest from reference TRBV11-1 and TRBJ2-1): EAEVAQSPRYKITEKSQAVAFWCDPISGHATLYWYRQILGQGPELLVQFQDESVVDDSQLPKDRFSAERLKGVDSTLKIQPAELGDSAMYLCASSPGTSGGAGDEQFFGPGTRLTVL.

The rearrangement joins TRBV11-2 to TRBJ1-3; no reliable D call. The germline V and J ends were trimmed by 7 bases and 3 bases, with 19 bases remaining between them. The CDR3 runs to 16 residues. CDR1 SGHAT and CDR2 FQNNGV come from the germline V gene. Here the CDR3 reads CASTLINPRFGNTIYF. CDR3 bases: TGTGCCAGCACGCTGATTAACCCTAGGTTTGGAAACACCATATATTTT.

This clonotype was counted ten times or more. CDR3 protein: CATSDTWGQGAENYNEQFF. The CDR3 DNA follows: TGTGCCACCAGTGACACATGGGGACAGGGGGCTGAGAATTACAATGAGCAGTTCTTC. The chain recombines TRBV24-1 with TRBJ2-1; 12 nucleotides agree with TRBD1. V was pared by 4 bases and J by 4 bases, with 13 bases of the junction left unmatched. Germline V gene sequence: CDR1 KGHDR, CDR2 SFDVKD. The CDR3 is made up of 19 amino acids.

This clonotype was seen more than once but under ten times. The chain combines TRBV2 with TRBJ2-5, with unresolved D. Germline V CDR1 and CDR2: SNHLY, FYNNEI. Trimming took off 5 bases at V and 5 bases at J, with 9 bases between the two ends. The CDR3 length is 12 residues. The CDR3 here is CASSRRRETQYF. CDR3 DNA sequence: TGTGCCAGCAGTCGCCGACGGGAGACCCAGTACTTC.

This clonotype was seen at least ten times. The rearrangement uses TRBV18 and TRBJ2-7, with TRBD1 matching 9 bases. Germline V lookup: CDR1 KGHSH, CDR2 LQKENI. V lost 2 bases, J lost 4 bases, and 6 bases stayed unmatched. The CDR3 has 15 residues. CDR3 amino acids: CASSPSGQGFYEQYF. The CDR3 bases are TGTGCCAGCTCACCATCGGGACAGGGTTTTTACGAGCAGTACTTC.

By share of the sample, this clonotype is medium-sized. J is TRBJ1-1 and V is TRBV2; D gene unclear. The CDR3 covers 11 residues. V shed 4 bases and J shed 4 bases, with 4 bases lying between them. The germline V gene encodes CDR1 SNHLY and CDR2 FYNNEI. The CDR3 here is CASSVGTEAFF. The CDR3, as DNA: TGTGCCAGCAGTGTGGGCACTGAAGCTTTCTTT.

This clonotype was counted between two and nine times. The chain employs TRBV12-3 or TRBV12-4 and TRBJ1-1; D possibly corresponds to TRBD1 (5 bases). Trimming removed 2 bases from V and 3 bases from J, with 22 bases in between. This CDR3 contains 18 residues. The DNA for the CDR3 is TGTGCCAGCAGTTTATCTCCCTTCGTACGAGGGGCCGACACTGAAGCTTTCTTT. Amino acids: CASSLSPFVRGADTEAFF.

This clonotype has more than one count but fewer than ten. The CDR3 here is CSVDGRLNTEAFF. The DNA of the CDR3 is TGCAGCGTTGATGGCCGGCTGAACACTGAAGCTTTCTTT. V gene TRBV29-1 combines with J gene TRBJ1-1; D uncertain. This CDR3 has 13 amino acids. V lost 3 bases, J lost 0 bases, and 8 bases lay in between. From germline, CDR1 is SQVTM and CDR2 ANQGSEA.

This clonotype has ten or more counts. The rearrangement uses TRBV28 and TRBJ2-5, with no clear D. Per the germline V gene, CDR1 is MDHEN and CDR2 is SYDVKM. Trimming took off 3 bases at V and 5 bases at J, with 19 bases between the two ends. The CDR3 runs to 16 residues. The CDR3 loop reads CASSFGNRAKGETQYF. CDR3 coding DNA: TGTGCCAGCAGTTTTGGAAACAGAGCAAAAGGCGAGACCCAGTACTTC.

This clonotype was observed at least ten times. The rearrangement links TRBV28 to TRBJ1-5; D might be TRBD1 (6 bases). CDR1 MDHEN and CDR2 SYDVKM come from the germline V gene. V was pared by 4 bases and J by 2 bases, with 12 bases between. The CDR3 spans 15 residues. CDR3 region: CASSSGRGGNQPQHF. DNA for the CDR3: TGTGCCAGCAGTTCCGGGAGGGGGGGCAATCAGCCCCAGCATTTT.

This clonotype was seen a handful of times. The chain joins TRBV5-1 to TRBJ2-7, with unresolved D. Trimming removed 4 bases at V and 2 bases at J, with 16 bases between. The CDR3 consists of 15 residues. CDR1 is SGHRS, CDR2 YFSETQ, per germline. The CDR3 region is CASSLTLDFTYEQYF. CDR3 nucleotide sequence: TGCGCCAGCAGCCTGACTCTCGATTTTACCTACGAGCAGTACTTC. Complete variable domain (other parts from reference TRBV5-1 and TRBJ2-7): KAGVTQTPRYLIKTRGQQVTLSCSPISGHRSVSWYQQTPGQGLQFLFEYFSETQRNKGNFPGRFSGRQFSNSRSEMNVSTLELGDSALYLCASSLTLDFTYEQYFGPGTRLTVT.

The chain has TRBV27 and TRBJ2-7; D gene unclear. The CDR3 runs to 14 residues. V shed 0 bases and J shed 3 bases, with 9 bases lying between them. Germline V gene data show CDR1 as MNHEY and CDR2 as SMNVEV (reference sequence). CDR3 coding DNA: TGTGCCAGCAGTTTATCGAATAGGTTCTACGAGCAGTACTTC. Translated, it gives CASSLSNRFYEQYF.

This clonotype has ten or more counts. The rearrangement joins TRBV29-1 to TRBJ1-1, with D unclear. Germline lookup yields CDR1 SQVTM and CDR2 ANQGSEA. Trimming shortened V by 4 bases and J by 5 bases, and 11 bases separated the two germline ends. The CDR3 extends over 12 amino acids. The CDR3 is CSVAALRTEAFF. The CDR3 DNA follows: TGCAGCGTTGCGGCCCTGAGGACTGAAGCTTTCTTT. The full variable domain, its missing parts supplied by reference TRBV29-1 and TRBJ1-1, is SAVISQKPSRDICQRGTSLTIQCQVDSQVTMMFWYRQQPGQSLTLIATANQGSEATYESGFVIDKFPISRPNLTFSTLTVSNMSPEDSSIYLCSVAALRTEAFFGQGTRLTVV.